This T cell receptor (beta chain) originates from a study of blood T cells in healthy people across ages. With a J-beta primer mix and a sample-barcoded 5' primer, a second PCR ran roughly 6 to 12 cycles. All cDNA molecules were each tagged by a template-switch adaptor with 12 random nucleotides. TCRdb analysed the 5' RACE reads with MiXCR anew, one entry per CDR3 protein. Of around 750,000 distinct CDR3 sequences detected, about 55% appear once; the ten largest clones hold about two fifths. This CDR3 comprises 12 residues. V lost 5 bases to trimming and J lost 10 bases, with 14 bases between them. In germline, CDR1 is SEHNR, CDR2 FQNEAQ (reference sequence). Each of the donors had approximately 10 milliliters of peripheral blood drawn into EDTA-treated Vacutainer tubes. No fewer than 5.5 micrograms of total RNA were isolated from every sample.

The chain has TRBV7-9 and TRBJ1-2; no clear D. This TCR derives from a man aged 80 or over in good health. The sample was blood. The CDR3 region is CASSPGACLYTF. CDR3 DNA sequence: TGTGCCAGCAGCCCCGGAGCCTGCCTCTACACCTTC. The entire variable domain, with the rest obtained from reference TRBV7-9 and TRBJ1-2, is as follows: DTGVSQNPRHKITKRGQNVTFRCDPISEHNRLYWYRQTLGQGPEFLTYFQNEAQLEKSRLLSDRFSAERPKGSFSTLEIQRTEQGDSAMYLCASSPGACLYTFGSGTRLTVV.